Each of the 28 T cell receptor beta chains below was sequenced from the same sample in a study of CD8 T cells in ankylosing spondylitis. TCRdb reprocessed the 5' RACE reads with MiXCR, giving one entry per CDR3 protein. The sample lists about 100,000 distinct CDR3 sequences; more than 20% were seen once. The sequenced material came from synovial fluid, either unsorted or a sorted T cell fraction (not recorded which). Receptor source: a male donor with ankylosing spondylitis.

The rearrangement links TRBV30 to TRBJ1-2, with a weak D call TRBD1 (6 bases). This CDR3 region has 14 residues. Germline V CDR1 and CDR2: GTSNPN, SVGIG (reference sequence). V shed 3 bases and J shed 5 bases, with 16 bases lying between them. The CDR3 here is CAWRLTGSAYGYTF. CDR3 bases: TGTGCCTGGAGGTTGACAGGATCCGCTTATGGCTACACCTTC. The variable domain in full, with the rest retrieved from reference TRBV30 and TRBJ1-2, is SQTIHQWPATLVQPVGSPLSLECTVEGTSNPNLYWYRQAAGRGLQLLFYSVGIGQISSEVPQNLSASRPQDRQFILSSKKLLLSDSGFYLCAWRLTGSAYGYTFGSGTRLTVV.

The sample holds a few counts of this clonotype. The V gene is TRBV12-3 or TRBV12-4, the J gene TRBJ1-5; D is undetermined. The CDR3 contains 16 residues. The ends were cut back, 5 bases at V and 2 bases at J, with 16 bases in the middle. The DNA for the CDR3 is TGTGCCAGCAGTCAAGCCGCCAGACGTGGCAATCAGCCCCAGCATTTT. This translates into CASSQAARRGNQPQHF.

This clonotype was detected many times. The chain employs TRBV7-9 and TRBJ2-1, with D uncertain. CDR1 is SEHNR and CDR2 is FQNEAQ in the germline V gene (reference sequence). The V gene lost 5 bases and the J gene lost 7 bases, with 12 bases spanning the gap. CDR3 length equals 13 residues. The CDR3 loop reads CASSPSDKNEQFF. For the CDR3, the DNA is TGTGCCAGCAGCCCGTCCGATAAAAATGAGCAGTTCTTC.

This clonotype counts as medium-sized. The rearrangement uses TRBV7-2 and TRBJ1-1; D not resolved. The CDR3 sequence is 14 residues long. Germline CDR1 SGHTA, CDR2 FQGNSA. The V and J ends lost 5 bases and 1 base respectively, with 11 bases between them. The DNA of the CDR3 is TGTGCCAGCAGCCCCCAAACGGGGAACACTGAAGCTTTCTTT. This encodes CASSPQTGNTEAFF. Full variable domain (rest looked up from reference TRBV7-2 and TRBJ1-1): GAGVSQSPSNKVTEKGKDVELRCDPISGHTALYWYRQSLGQGLEFLIYFQGNSAPDKSGLPSDRFSAERTGGSVSTLTIQRTQQEDSAVYLCASSPQTGNTEAFFGQGTRLTVV.

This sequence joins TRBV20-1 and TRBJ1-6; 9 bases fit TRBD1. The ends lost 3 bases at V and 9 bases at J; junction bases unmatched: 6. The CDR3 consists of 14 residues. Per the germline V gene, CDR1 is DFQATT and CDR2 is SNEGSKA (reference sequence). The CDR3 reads CSASHRGLGSPLHF. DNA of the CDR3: TGCAGTGCTAGTCACAGGGGGCTCGGTTCACCCCTCCACTTT.

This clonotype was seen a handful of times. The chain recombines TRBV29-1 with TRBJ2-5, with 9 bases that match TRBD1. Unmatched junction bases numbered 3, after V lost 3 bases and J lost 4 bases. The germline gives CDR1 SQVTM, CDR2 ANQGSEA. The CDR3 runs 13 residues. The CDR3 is CSVDVTGGETQYF. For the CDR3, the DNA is TGCAGCGTTGATGTGACAGGGGGAGAGACCCAGTACTTC.

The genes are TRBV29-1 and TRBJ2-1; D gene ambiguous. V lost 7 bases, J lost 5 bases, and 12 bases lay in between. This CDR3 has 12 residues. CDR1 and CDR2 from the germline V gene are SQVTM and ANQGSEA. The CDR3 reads CSGFGGDNEQFF. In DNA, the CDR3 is TGCAGCGGATTCGGTGGAGACAATGAGCAGTTCTTC.

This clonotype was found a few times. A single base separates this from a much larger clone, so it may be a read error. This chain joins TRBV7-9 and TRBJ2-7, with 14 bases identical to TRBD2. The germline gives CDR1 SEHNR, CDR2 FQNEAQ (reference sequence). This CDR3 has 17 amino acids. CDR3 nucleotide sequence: TGTTCCAGCAGCTTTCTCGGACTAGCGGGAGGAGTAGACGAGCAGTACTTC. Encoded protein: CSSSFLGLAGGVDEQYF.

DNA of the CDR3: TGTGCCTGGCGCGGGACAGTATATTCACCCCTCCACTTT. This translates into CAWRGTVYSPLHF. The chain joins TRBV30 to TRBJ1-6; 7 nucleotides match TRBD1. The CDR3 contains 13 residues. V trimming: 5 bases; J trimming: 8 bases; junction bases outside the gene matches: 6. Germline CDR1 reads GTSNPN; CDR2 reads SVGIG (reference sequence).

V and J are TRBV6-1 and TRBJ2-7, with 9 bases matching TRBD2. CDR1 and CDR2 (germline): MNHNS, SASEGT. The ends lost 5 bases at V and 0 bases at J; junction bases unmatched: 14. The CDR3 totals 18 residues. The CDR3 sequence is CASSPREVAGVSSYEQYV. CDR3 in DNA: TGTGCCAGCAGTCCAAGGGAGGTAGCGGGAGTGAGCTCCTACGAGCAGTACGTC.

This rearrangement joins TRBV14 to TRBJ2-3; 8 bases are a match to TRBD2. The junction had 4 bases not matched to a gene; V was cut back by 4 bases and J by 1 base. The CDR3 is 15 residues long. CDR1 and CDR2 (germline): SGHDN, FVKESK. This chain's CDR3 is CASSRSGSGTDTQYF. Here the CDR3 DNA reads TGTGCCAGCAGCCGAAGCGGGAGTGGCACAGATACGCAGTATTTT.

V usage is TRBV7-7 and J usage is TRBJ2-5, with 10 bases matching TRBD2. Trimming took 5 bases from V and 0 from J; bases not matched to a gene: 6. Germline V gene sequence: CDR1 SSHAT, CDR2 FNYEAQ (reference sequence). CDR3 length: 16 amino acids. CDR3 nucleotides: TGTGCCAGCAGCCCCATACTAGCGGGAAACCAAGAGACCCAGTACTTC. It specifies CASSPILAGNQETQYF.

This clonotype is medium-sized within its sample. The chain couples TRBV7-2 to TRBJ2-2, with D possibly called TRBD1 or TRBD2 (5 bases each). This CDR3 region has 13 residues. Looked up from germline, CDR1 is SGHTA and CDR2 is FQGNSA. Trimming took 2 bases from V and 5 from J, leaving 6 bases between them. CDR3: CASSLWGTGELFF. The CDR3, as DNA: TGTGCCAGCAGCTTATGGGGGACCGGGGAGCTGTTTTTT.

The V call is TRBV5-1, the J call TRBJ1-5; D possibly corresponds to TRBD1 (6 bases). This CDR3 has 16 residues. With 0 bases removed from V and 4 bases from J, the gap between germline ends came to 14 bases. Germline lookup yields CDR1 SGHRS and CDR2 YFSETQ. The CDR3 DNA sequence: TGCGCCAGCAGCTTGGGTTCAGGGGTTGGGAATCAGCCCCAGCATTTT. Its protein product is CASSLGSGVGNQPQHF.

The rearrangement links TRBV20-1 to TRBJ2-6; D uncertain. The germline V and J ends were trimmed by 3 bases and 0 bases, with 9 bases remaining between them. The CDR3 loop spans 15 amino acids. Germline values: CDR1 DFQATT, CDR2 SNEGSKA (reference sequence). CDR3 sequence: CSARGGYSGANVLTF. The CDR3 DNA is TGCAGTGCTAGGGGCGGCTACTCTGGGGCCAACGTCCTGACTTTC.

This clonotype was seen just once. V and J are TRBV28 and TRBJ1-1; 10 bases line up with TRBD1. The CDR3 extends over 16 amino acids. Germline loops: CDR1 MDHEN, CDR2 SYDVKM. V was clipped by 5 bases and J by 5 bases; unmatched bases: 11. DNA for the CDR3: TGTGCCAGCAGTCTGACCGGGACAGGGGTCCGGACTGAAGCTTTCTTT. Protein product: CASSLTGTGVRTEAFF.

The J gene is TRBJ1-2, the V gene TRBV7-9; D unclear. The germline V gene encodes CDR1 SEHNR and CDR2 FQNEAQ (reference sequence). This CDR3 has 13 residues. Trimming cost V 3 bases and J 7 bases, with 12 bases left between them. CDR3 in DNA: TGTGCCAGCAGCTTGGACCGGGTTGTTGGCTACACCTTC. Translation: CASSLDRVVGYTF.

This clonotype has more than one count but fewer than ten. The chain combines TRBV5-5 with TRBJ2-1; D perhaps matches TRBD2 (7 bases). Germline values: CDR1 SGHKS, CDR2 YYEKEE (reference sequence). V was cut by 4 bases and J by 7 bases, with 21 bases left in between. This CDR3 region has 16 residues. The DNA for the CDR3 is TGTGCCAGCAGCCACGGGGAGGCGGGGGACATTAATGAGCAGTTCTTC. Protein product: CASSHGEAGDINEQFF.

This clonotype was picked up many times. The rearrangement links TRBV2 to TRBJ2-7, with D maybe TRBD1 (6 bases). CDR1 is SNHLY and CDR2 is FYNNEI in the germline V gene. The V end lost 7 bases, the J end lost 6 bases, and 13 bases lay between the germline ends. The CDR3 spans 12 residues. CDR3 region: CASTPGAGEQYV. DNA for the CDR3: TGTGCCAGCACCCCAGGGGCTGGCGAGCAGTACGTC.

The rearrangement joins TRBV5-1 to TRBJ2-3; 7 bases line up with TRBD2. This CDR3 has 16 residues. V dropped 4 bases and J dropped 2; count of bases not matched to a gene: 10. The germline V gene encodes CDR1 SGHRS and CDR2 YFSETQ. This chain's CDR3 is CASSDIRAGVTDTQYF. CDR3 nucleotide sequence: TGCGCCAGCAGCGATATTCGGGCGGGAGTCACAGATACGCAGTATTTT.

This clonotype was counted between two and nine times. This CDR3 is CSALPGLAGASDTQYF. The CDR3 DNA sequence: TGCAGTGCGCTCCCGGGACTAGCGGGAGCATCAGATACGCAGTATTTT. V and J are TRBV20-1 and TRBJ2-3; TRBD2 matches 14 bases. Germline V gene data show CDR1 as DFQATT and CDR2 as SNEGSKA (reference sequence). The CDR3 has 16 residues. The junction had 9 bases not matched to a gene; V was cut back by 6 bases and J by 4 bases.

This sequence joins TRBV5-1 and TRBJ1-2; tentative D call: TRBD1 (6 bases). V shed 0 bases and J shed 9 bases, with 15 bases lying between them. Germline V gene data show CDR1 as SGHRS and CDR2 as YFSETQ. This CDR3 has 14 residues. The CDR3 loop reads CASSLASGAGSYTF. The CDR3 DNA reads TGCGCCAGCAGCTTGGCCTCGGGGGCAGGCAGCTACACCTTC.

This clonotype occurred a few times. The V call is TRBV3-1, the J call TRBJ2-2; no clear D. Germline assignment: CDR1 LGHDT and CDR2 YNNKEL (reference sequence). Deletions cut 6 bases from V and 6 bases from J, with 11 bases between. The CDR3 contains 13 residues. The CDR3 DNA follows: TGTGCCAGCAGTCCTAGTTGGGCCGGGGAGCTGTTTTTT. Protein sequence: CASSPSWAGELFF.

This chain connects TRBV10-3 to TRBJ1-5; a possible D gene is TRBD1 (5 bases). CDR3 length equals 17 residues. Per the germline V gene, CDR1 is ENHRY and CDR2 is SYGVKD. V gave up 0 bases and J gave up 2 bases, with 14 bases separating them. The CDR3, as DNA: TGTGCCATCAGTGAGTCGAGTGGTAGGGGAGGCAATCAGCCCCAGCATTTT. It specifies CAISESSGRGGNQPQHF.

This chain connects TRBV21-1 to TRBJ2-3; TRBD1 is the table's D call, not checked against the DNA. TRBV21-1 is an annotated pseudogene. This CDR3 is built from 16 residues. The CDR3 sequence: CASSKGRGESTDTQYF. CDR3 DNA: TGTGCCAGCAGCAAAGGGAGGGGCGAGAGCACAGATACGCAGTATTTT.

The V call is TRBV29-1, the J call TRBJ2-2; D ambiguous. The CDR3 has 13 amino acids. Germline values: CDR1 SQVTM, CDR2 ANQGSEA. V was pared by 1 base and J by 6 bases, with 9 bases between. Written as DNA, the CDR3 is TGCAGCGTTGAAGTGGCCGGGTCCGGGGAGCTGTTTTTT. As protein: CSVEVAGSGELFF.

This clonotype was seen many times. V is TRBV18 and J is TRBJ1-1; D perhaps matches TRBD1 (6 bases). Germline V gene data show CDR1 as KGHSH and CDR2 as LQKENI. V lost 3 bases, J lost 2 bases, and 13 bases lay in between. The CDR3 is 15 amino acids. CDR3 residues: CASSPDLGGNTEAFF. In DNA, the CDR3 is TGTGCCAGCTCACCCGATCTAGGGGGAAACACTGAAGCTTTCTTT. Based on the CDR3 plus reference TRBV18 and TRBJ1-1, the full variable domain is NAGVMQNPRHLVRRRGQEARLRCSPMKGHSHVYWYRQLPEEGLKFMVYLQKENIIDESGMPKERFSAEFPKEGPSILRIQQVVRGDSAAYFCASSPDLGGNTEAFFGQGTRLTVV.

The CDR3, as DNA: TGCAGTGCTAGTTGGGACAGGGCTGAGACCCAGTACTTC. As protein: CSASWDRAETQYF. The rearrangement joins TRBV20-1 to TRBJ2-5; 9 nucleotides line up with TRBD1. CDR1 and CDR2 from the germline V gene are DFQATT and SNEGSKA (reference sequence). J lost 5 bases, V lost 3 bases, and 4 bases had no gene match. This CDR3 region has 13 residues.